The present T cell receptor beta chain was sequenced within a study of T cell responses to AZD1222 COVID-19 vaccine. General study findings and limits: Baseline seropositivity occurred in only a handful of AZD1222 recipients.

This clone was recorded once. The antigen is not known. V was trimmed by 0 bases and J by 3 bases, leaving 9 bases between them. CDR1 and CDR2 (germline): SGHRS, YFSETQ. This CDR3 has 14 residues. Assay used: immunoSEQ multiplex PCR; TCRdb lists only in-frame clones, some missing. The sample consists of about 100,000 clones, roughly 91% of them appearing once. The chain recombines TRBV5-1 with TRBJ1-2, with D unresolved. The TCR comes from an adult in good health. The sample was peripheral blood, taken on day 0 of AZD1222 vaccination. The CDR3 coding sequence is TGCGCCAGCAGCTTGGTAAGGCAGGACTATGGCTACACCTTC. Its protein is CASSLVRQDYGYTF.